Included here is one TCR beta chain sequence, with context. Deletions cut 0 bases from V and 8 bases from J, with 11 bases between. Germline V gives CDR1 MGHRA, CDR2 YSYEKL. This CDR3 has 15 amino acids. This record comes from a study of blood T cell repertoires in COVID-19. Overall study context: Sites in the United States, Italy and Spain provided acute and convalescent COVID-19 samples. T cells, B-cell-depleted T cells, or PBMCs provided the cDNA or gDNA that served as material.

In the original workflow: Reference gene primers were amplified, and this amplification served to estimate nucleated cell counts. Assay used: immunoSEQ multiplex PCR; TCRdb lists only in-frame clones, some missing. Clone size and V and J calls were adopted from that table, with D and trimming inferred from the DNA. Of some 93,000 clones detected, around 79% appear once; the ten largest clones hold about 24%. V is TRBV4-1 and J is TRBJ1-6; D is unclear. Sequenced: peripheral blood. The sequence was collected from a human donor in a cohort sampled during active COVID-19. CDR3 coding DNA: TGCGCCAGCAGCCAAGAAGCCCCCGGGGATTCACCCCTCCACTTT. Its protein is CASSQEAPGDSPLHF.